The next 31 T cell receptor beta chains were all read from a single sample in a study of response to subunit inactivated influenza vaccine. TCRdb ran MiXCR on the RT-PCR reads and lists one entry per CDR3 protein. The sample lists 860,000 or so distinct CDR3 sequences, 21% occurring once. This specimen consisted of PBMCs from blood, obtained 4 to 6 days after vaccination. These TCRs come from a man between 45 and 60 years old who received an inactivated influenza vaccine.

This clonotype was observed many times. The chain carries TRBV6-5 and TRBJ2-1; D call uncertain. Trimming took off 2 bases at V and 7 bases at J, with 6 bases between the two ends. The CDR3 has 12 amino acids. CDR1 and CDR2 from the germline V gene are MNHEY and SVGAGI. The CDR3 is CASSYGVNEQFF. For the CDR3, the DNA is TGTGCCAGCAGTTACGGAGTGAATGAGCAGTTCTTC.

J is TRBJ2-1 and V is TRBV19, with 7 bases that match TRBD1. With 3 bases clipped from V and 5 bases from J, the junction kept 10 bases outside the gene matches. CDR1 is LNHDA, CDR2 SQIVND, per germline (reference sequence). The length of the CDR3 is 16 residues. The CDR3 coding sequence is TGTGCCAGTAGTATGTGGGCAGGGGGTTTCAACAATGAGCAGTTCTTC. This gives the protein CASSMWAGGFNNEQFF. Full variable domain (outside the CDR3, taken from reference TRBV19 and TRBJ2-1): DGGITQSPKYLFRKEGQNVTLSCEQNLNHDAMYWYRQDPGQGLRLIYYSQIVNDFQKGDIAEGYSVSREKKESFPLTVTSAQKNPTAFYLCASSMWAGGFNNEQFFGPGTRLTVL.

The table lists this clonotype with a few counts. The chain recombines TRBV4-2 with TRBJ2-7; possible D gene TRBD2, 5 bases. This CDR3 is 13 amino acids long. The V end was cut by 4 bases, the J end by 3 bases, with 10 bases between. Germline CDR1 LGHNA, CDR2 YNFKEQ. CDR3 sequence reads: CASSREKFYEQYF. The CDR3 DNA reads TGTGCCAGCAGCCGGGAGAAGTTCTACGAGCAGTACTTC.

This clonotype was picked up a small number of times. J is TRBJ1-5 and V is TRBV5-6, with TRBD1 as a possible D gene (6 bases). This CDR3 is 15 amino acids long. Trimming removed 4 bases at V and 5 bases at J, with 16 bases between. The germline CDR1 and CDR2 sequences are SGHDT and YYEEEE. The CDR3 DNA sequence: TGTGCCAGCAGCCCAGGGAGGGGGTTAGATCAGCCCCAGCATTTT. This translates into CASSPGRGLDQPQHF.

The rearrangement joins TRBV5-5 to TRBJ2-2; TRBD1 matches 8 bases. In germline, CDR1 is SGHKS, CDR2 YYEKEE (reference sequence). This CDR3 region has 15 residues. Trimming took 2 bases from V and 4 from J; bases not matched to a gene: 4. The CDR3 is CASSLSGGLTGELFF. For the CDR3, the DNA is TGTGCCAGCAGCTTATCAGGGGGCCTCACCGGGGAGCTGTTTTTT.

J is TRBJ2-5 and V is TRBV5-1; 7 bases are shared with TRBD1. Germline values: CDR1 SGHRS, CDR2 YFSETQ. This CDR3 region has 13 residues. Trimming took 4 bases from V and 5 from J; bases not matched to a gene: 5. CDR3 DNA: TGCGCCAGCAGCCAGGGACAGACGGAGACCCAGTACTTC. This translates into CASSQGQTETQYF.

The rearrangement links TRBV20-1 to TRBJ2-5; possibly TRBD1 for D (6 bases). CDR1 is DFQATT and CDR2 is SNEGSKA in the germline V gene (reference sequence). The V and J ends lost 0 bases and 2 bases respectively, with 13 bases between them. The CDR3 has 15 residues. This CDR3 is CSARDIRGLQETQYF. In DNA form, the CDR3 reads TGCAGTGCTAGAGATATCAGGGGCCTACAAGAGACCCAGTACTTC.

This clonotype was seen only a few times. This chain links TRBV11-1 with TRBJ2-5; D is unclear. The germline V gene encodes CDR1 SGHAT and CDR2 FQDESV (reference sequence). Trimming shortened V by 5 bases and J by 2 bases, and 15 bases separated the two germline ends. The CDR3 contains 15 residues. CDR3 loop: CASSPDLGRQETQYF. CDR3 nucleotide sequence: TGTGCCAGCAGCCCAGATCTCGGACGGCAAGAGACCCAGTACTTC.

This clonotype was detected many times. The chain recombines TRBV29-1 with TRBJ2-5; D is perhaps TRBD1 (6 bases). The CDR3 consists of 13 residues. In germline, CDR1 is SQVTM, CDR2 ANQGSEA. V was cut by 2 bases and J by 6 bases, with 13 bases left in between. DNA for the CDR3: TGCAGCGTTGAACCCGGGACAAGGAAGACCCAGTACTTC. As protein: CSVEPGTRKTQYF.

A remark on this clonotype: One end of the junction fails to match germline, which may point to a read error. V usage is TRBV3-1 and J usage is TRBJ2-1; 10 nucleotides line up with TRBD2. Germline CDR1 reads LGHDT; CDR2 reads YNNKEL (reference sequence). The CDR3 is 16 residues long. The CDR3 protein is CASSQGRSGRANEQFF. Written as DNA, the CDR3 is TGTGCCAGCAGCCAAGGGAGAAGCGGGAGGGCTAATGAACAGTTCTTC.

J is TRBJ2-1 and V is TRBV5-1; TRBD2 matches at 7 bases. The V gene's germline CDR1 is SGHRS and CDR2 YFSETQ. The CDR3 has 17 residues. V was clipped by 0 bases and J by 0 bases; unmatched bases: 6. CDR3 sequence reads: CASSLAWGGISYNEQFF. The DNA for the CDR3 is TGCGCCAGCAGCTTGGCCTGGGGGGGAATCTCCTACAATGAGCAGTTCTTC.

The chain employs TRBV11-2 and TRBJ1-2; D might be TRBD1 (6 bases). Trimming removed 7 bases at V and 6 bases at J, with 21 bases between. CDR1 SGHAT and CDR2 FQNNGV come from the germline V gene. The CDR3 has 15 amino acids. The CDR3 DNA reads as TGTGCCAGCACCAAACAGGGTTGGGCAGGGGATGGCTACACCTTC. This encodes CASTKQGWAGDGYTF. The whole variable domain, remainder taken from reference TRBV11-2 and TRBJ1-2, is EAGVAQSPRYKIIEKRQSVAFWCNPISGHATLYWYQQILGQGPKLLIQFQNNGVVDDSQLPKDRFSAERLKGVDSTLKIQPAKLEDSAVYLCASTKQGWAGDGYTFGSGTRLTVV.

This clonotype was seen only a few times. This sequence joins TRBV11-2 and TRBJ2-7, with no clear D. Between the trimmed V and J ends, which lost 5 bases and 4 bases, there was a span of 27 bases. Germline CDR1 and CDR2: SGHAT and FQNNGV. This CDR3 is built from 18 residues. The CDR3 DNA is TGTGCCAGCAGCACCAATCCGATGGCAGATGATTGGGAATACGAGCAGTACTTC. This sequence encodes CASSTNPMADDWEYEQYF.

The chain employs TRBV12-3 or TRBV12-4 and TRBJ2-2; D remains ambiguous. V was trimmed by 6 bases and J by 6 bases, leaving 11 bases between them. This CDR3 region has 13 residues. CDR3 sequence (DNA): TGTGCCAGCAGCCAGTCGGGTTCCGGGGAGCTGTTTTTT. Translating gives CASSQSGSGELFF.

The V and J genes are TRBV6-2 or TRBV6-3 and TRBJ2-2, with D perhaps TRBD1 (5 bases). The V gene lost 0 bases and the J gene lost 2 bases, with 13 bases spanning the gap. CDR3 length equals 17 residues. The V gene's germline CDR1 is MNHEY and CDR2 SVGEGT. Here the CDR3 reads CASSYSLDTQNTGELFF. The CDR3 nucleotides are TGTGCCAGCAGTTACTCGTTGGACACGCAAAACACCGGGGAGCTGTTTTTT.

The genes are TRBV14 and TRBJ2-7, with D perhaps TRBD1 (8 bases). Germline V lookup: CDR1 SGHDN, CDR2 FVKESK. This CDR3 region has 16 residues. V dropped 1 base and J dropped 4 bases, with 17 bases sitting between them. The CDR3 region is CASSQAGGTGAYEQYF. CDR3 DNA: TGTGCCAGCAGCCAAGCCGGGGGGACAGGCGCGTACGAGCAGTACTTC.

The J gene is TRBJ1-1, the V gene TRBV7-2; no definite D call. In germline, CDR1 is SGHTA, CDR2 FQGNSA. The length of the CDR3 is 15 residues. V lost 2 bases and J lost 0, with 10 bases in between. CDR3 amino acids: CASSLLGGMNTEAFF. The CDR3 nucleotides are TGTGCCAGCAGCTTACTTGGAGGAATGAACACTGAAGCTTTCTTT.

This clonotype was counted a few times. The V and J genes are TRBV20-1 and TRBJ2-2; D may be TRBD2 (6 bases). This CDR3 is built from 16 residues. V was clipped by 0 bases and J by 8 bases, with 19 bases between them. Looked up from germline, CDR1 is DFQATT and CDR2 is SNEGSKA (reference sequence). The CDR3 spells CSARDPRTGESGELFF. DNA of the CDR3: TGCAGTGCTAGAGATCCCCGGACGGGGGAGTCAGGGGAGCTGTTTTTT.

Comments on this clonotype: Mismatch with germline at one junction end may stem from a read error. The chain joins TRBV7-8 to TRBJ2-7; TRBD2 is a possible D gene (6 bases). The germline CDR1 and CDR2 sequences are SGHVS and FQNEAQ. The CDR3 sequence is 12 residues long. The CDR3 nucleotides read TGTGCCAGCAGCGTAGTGGGGGGAATCGGTAACTTC. As protein: CASSVVGGIGNF.

This clonotype has only a few counts. The CDR3 here is CASSRGLAELHDEQFF. CDR3 nucleotide sequence: TGTGCCAGCAGTCGGGGACTAGCGGAGTTGCATGATGAGCAGTTCTTC. The chain employs TRBV7-9 and TRBJ2-1; 11 bases agree with TRBD2. The V gene end was trimmed by 6 bases and the J gene end by 8 bases; junction bases not matched to a gene: 12. Per the germline V gene, CDR1 is SEHNR and CDR2 is FQNEAQ (reference sequence). The CDR3 runs to 16 residues. Together with reference TRBV7-9 and TRBJ2-1, the CDR3 gives the full variable domain: DTGVSQNPRHKITKRGQNVTFRCDPISEHNRLYWYRQTLGQGPEFLTYFQNEAQLEKSRLLSDRFSAERPKGSFSTLEIQRTEQGDSAMYLCASSRGLAELHDEQFFGPGTRLTVL.

This clonotype was observed a few times. The chain carries TRBV6-1 and TRBJ2-7, with D unclear. This CDR3 region has 16 residues. The V and J ends lost 10 bases and 0 bases respectively, with 22 bases between them. The germline CDR1 and CDR2 sequences are MNHNS and SASEGT. For the CDR3, the DNA is TGTGCCACCAACCCTTTACCCCCGTCGAGCTCCTACGAGCAGTACTTC. Its translation is CATNPLPPSSSYEQYF.

This clonotype appeared a few times. The V call is TRBV13, the J call TRBJ2-1, with a weak D call TRBD1 (5 bases). The CDR3 runs to 16 residues. Germline loops: CDR1 PRHDT, CDR2 FYEKMQ (reference sequence). Deletions cut 3 bases from V and 4 bases from J, with 16 bases between. The CDR3 sequence is CASSFSGIGHYNEQFF. CDR3 nucleotides: TGTGCCAGCAGCTTCAGTGGGATAGGACATTACAATGAGCAGTTCTTC.

The V and J genes are TRBV4-3 and TRBJ1-5; D call uncertain. The CDR3 contains 15 residues. V was pared by 0 bases and J by 2 bases, with 8 bases between. Germline V gives CDR1 LGHNA, CDR2 YSLEER. CDR3 DNA: TGCGCCAGCAGCCAAGATGGGCGCCGCAATCAGCCCCAGCATTTT. Translating gives CASSQDGRRNQPQHF.

CDR3: CASSYSAEANTEAFF. CDR3 bases: TGTGCCAGCAGTTACTCTGCAGAGGCGAACACTGAAGCTTTCTTT. The chain recombines TRBV6-5 with TRBJ1-1; D ambiguous. With 0 bases removed from V and 1 base from J, the gap between germline ends came to 9 bases. Germline V gene data show CDR1 as MNHEY and CDR2 as SVGAGI. This CDR3 has 15 amino acids.

This clonotype was observed once. The chain is built from TRBV21-1 and TRBJ1-1; the listed D gene, TRBD1, was not tested against the DNA. TRBV21-1 is assigned pseudogene status. This CDR3 spans 13 amino acids. CDR3 in amino acids: CASSKQGHTEAFF. In DNA, the CDR3 is TGTGCCAGCAGCAAACAGGGGCACACTGAAGCTTTCTTT.

This clonotype qualifies as medium-sized. The chain has TRBV28 and TRBJ2-5; TRBD1 is a possible D gene (6 bases). Germline V gives CDR1 MDHEN, CDR2 SYDVKM. The CDR3 is made up of 14 amino acids. Deletions cut 3 bases from V and 5 bases from J, with 13 bases between. Here the CDR3 reads CASSFWGPWETQYF. DNA of the CDR3: TGTGCCAGCAGTTTTTGGGGGCCCTGGGAGACCCAGTACTTC.

This clonotype was observed a few times. The chain couples TRBV28 to TRBJ2-7, with 10 bases matching TRBD1. V was clipped by 3 bases and J by 7 bases; unmatched bases: 6. Germline V CDR1 and CDR2: MDHEN, SYDVKM. The CDR3 extends over 14 amino acids. The DNA of the CDR3 is TGTGCCAGCAGTTTGACAGGGGGCTTTGGGGAGCAGTACTTC. Protein product: CASSLTGGFGEQYF.

The genes are TRBV6-2 or TRBV6-3 and TRBJ2-1; TRBD2 matches 8 bases. The CDR3 has 17 residues. The germline gives CDR1 MNHEY, CDR2 SVGEGT. The V gene end was trimmed by 4 bases and the J gene end by 2 bases; junction bases not matched to a gene: 10. CDR3 sequence reads: CASSSLAGRLTYNEQFF. The CDR3 DNA follows: TGTGCCAGCAGTTCCTTAGCGGGACGGTTAACCTACAATGAGCAGTTCTTC.

The rearrangement joins TRBV24-1 to TRBJ1-1; 9 nucleotides agree with TRBD1. Germline loops: CDR1 KGHDR, CDR2 SFDVKD. This CDR3 contains 13 residues. With 8 bases clipped from V and 6 bases from J, the junction kept 6 bases outside the gene matches. CDR3 sequence: CATTTGQGAEAFF. In DNA, the CDR3 is TGTGCCACCACCACGGGACAGGGAGCTGAAGCTTTCTTT.

This clonotype was seen only a few times. This sequence joins TRBV9 and TRBJ2-1, with 7 bases that match TRBD2. Germline lookup yields CDR1 SGDLS and CDR2 YYNGEE. The ends lost 4 bases at V and 5 bases at J; junction bases unmatched: 15. This CDR3 has 17 amino acids. CDR3 sequence (DNA): TGTGCCAGCAGCACATCCTTGGGTCGAGCGGGGCACAATGAGCAGTTCTTC. This sequence encodes CASSTSLGRAGHNEQFF.

This clonotype was counted a few times. This rearrangement joins TRBV2 to TRBJ2-1, with D possibly TRBD2 on 7 matching bases. The CDR3 has 13 residues. Trimming left V 6 bases short and J 5 bases short, with 11 bases between. The germline gives CDR1 SNHLY, CDR2 FYNNEI. CDR3 coding DNA: TGTGCCAGCAGGGGGGCGGGGGACAATGAGCAGTTCTTC. This translates into CASRGAGDNEQFF.